Listed below are T cell receptor beta chains from one sample, sequenced in a study of blood T cell repertoires in COVID-19. Clones were read by immunoSEQ multiplex PCR, and TCRdb kept only the in-frame ones, dropping some. Of roughly 410,000 clones in the sample, around 87% were seen once. Sequencing input: peripheral blood. The receptors were sampled from a woman between 55 and 75 years old with COVID-19, enrolled during active disease. The CDR3 runs from the conserved cysteine through the conserved F or W. The D gene is left open where the match is weak. Size is omitted from some rows. Given values are once, few, many or a class for expanded clones.

cdr3_aa cdr3_nt d_call clone_size j_call v_call
CASSPRTGQETQYF TGTGCCAGCAGTCCTCGGACAGGACAAGAGACCCAGTACTTC TRBD1 NA TRBJ2-5 TRBV6-5
CASSGAPSRQGAGYGYTF TGCGCCAGCAGCGGAGCACCGAGTAGACAGGGGGCAGGCTATGGCTACACCTTC TRBD1 NA TRBJ1-2 TRBV5-1
CASSGERGVSALIRNQPQHF TGTGCCAGCAGTGGAGAACGGGGTGTGAGCGCTCTCATCCGGAATCAGCCCCAGCATTTT NA NA TRBJ1-5 TRBV2
CASSIGQNDNYGYTF TGTGCCAGCAGCATCGGACAAAATGATAACTATGGCTACACCTTC NA NA TRBJ1-2 TRBV7-9
CARAREGGQPQHF TGTGCCAGAGCCAGAGAGGGAGGTCAGCCCCAGCATTTT NA NA TRBJ1-5 TRBV7-9
CASTTDRGASYEQYF TGTGCCAGCACCACTGACAGGGGTGCATCCTACGAGCAGTACTTC TRBD1 NA TRBJ2-7 TRBV2
CASSDEGVYEQYF TGCGCCAGCAGTGATGAGGGAGTCTACGAGCAGTACTTC NA few TRBJ2-7 TRBV10-2
CASRVGTYNSPLHF TGTGCCTCCAGGGTTGGAACCTATAATTCACCCCTCCACTTT NA NA TRBJ1-6 TRBV6-5
CAISGAGHYNEQFF TGTGCCATCAGTGGAGCGGGGCACTACAATGAGCAGTTCTTC TRBD2 NA TRBJ2-1 TRBV10-3
CASSSGGGTDTQYF TGTGCCAGCAGCTCCGGGGGGGGCACAGATACGCAGTATTTT TRBD2 NA TRBJ2-3 TRBV11-2
CASSQEGSGIGNSPLHF TGCGCCAGCAGCCAAGAAGGATCGGGGATCGGAAATTCACCCCTCCACTTT NA NA TRBJ1-6 TRBV4-1
CASSQGTANEKLFF TGTGCCAGCAGCCAGGGGACAGCTAATGAAAAACTGTTTTTT TRBD1 NA TRBJ1-4 TRBV7-9
CASSRTGVSYEQYF TGTGCCAGCAGCCGAACAGGGGTCTCCTACGAGCAGTACTTC TRBD1 NA TRBJ2-7 TRBV5-6
CASSSGQGYNEQFF TGTGCCAGCAGCTCCGGACAGGGATACAATGAGCAGTTCTTC TRBD1 NA TRBJ2-1 TRBV7-8
CASRGWQGDHEQYF TGTGCCAGCAGGGGGTGGCAGGGTGACCACGAGCAGTACTTC NA NA TRBJ2-7 TRBV6-5
CASQTGAGDNSPLHF TGTGCCAGCCAGACAGGGGCAGGGGATAATTCACCCCTCCACTTT TRBD1 NA TRBJ1-6 TRBV2
CASSDRGISTNEKLFF TGTGCCAGTAGCGACAGGGGGATAAGTACTAATGAAAAACTGTTTTTT TRBD1 NA TRBJ1-4 TRBV19
CASSLDPGGNYGYTF TGCGCCAGCAGCTTGGATCCAGGGGGGAACTATGGCTACACCTTC TRBD1 once TRBJ1-2 TRBV5-1
CASSQSASGDPNTGELFF TGTGCCAGCAGCCAAAGCGCTAGCGGGGATCCGAACACCGGGGAGCTGTTTTTT TRBD2 NA TRBJ2-2 TRBV3-1/TRBV3-2
CASRSTGGTPLHF TGTGCCAGCAGATCAACAGGGGGAACACCCCTCCACTTT TRBD1 NA TRBJ1-6 TRBV12-3/TRBV12-4
CASSLDPVPGTGELFF TGCGCCAGCAGCTTGGATCCCGTGCCGGGCACCGGGGAGCTGTTTTTT NA NA TRBJ2-2 TRBV5-1
CASSSTGSTYNEQFF TGTGCCAGCAGCTCGACAGGGTCTACCTACAATGAGCAGTTCTTC TRBD1 NA TRBJ2-1 TRBV5-8
CASSLAGRYTEAFF TGTGCCAGCAGCTTGGCAGGTCGGTACACTGAAGCTTTCTTT NA NA TRBJ1-1 TRBV5-4
CAWSAGYNEQFF TGTGCCTGGAGTGCCGGCTACAATGAGCAGTTCTTC NA NA TRBJ2-1 TRBV30
CASSLRQVDGYTF TGTGCCAGCAGCTTGAGACAGGTCGATGGCTACACCTTC NA NA TRBJ1-2 TRBV5-6
CASSSSGGLDEQYF TGTGCCAGCAGCTCATCCGGGGGACTGGACGAGCAGTACTTC NA NA TRBJ2-7 TRBV7-3
CASINRQGARDEQFF TGTGCCAGCATCAACAGACAAGGGGCTAGGGATGAGCAGTTCTTC NA NA TRBJ2-1 TRBV7-9
CAWNRQGSLKAFF TGTGCCTGGAACAGACAGGGGTCCCTAAAAGCTTTCTTT TRBD1 NA TRBJ1-1 TRBV30